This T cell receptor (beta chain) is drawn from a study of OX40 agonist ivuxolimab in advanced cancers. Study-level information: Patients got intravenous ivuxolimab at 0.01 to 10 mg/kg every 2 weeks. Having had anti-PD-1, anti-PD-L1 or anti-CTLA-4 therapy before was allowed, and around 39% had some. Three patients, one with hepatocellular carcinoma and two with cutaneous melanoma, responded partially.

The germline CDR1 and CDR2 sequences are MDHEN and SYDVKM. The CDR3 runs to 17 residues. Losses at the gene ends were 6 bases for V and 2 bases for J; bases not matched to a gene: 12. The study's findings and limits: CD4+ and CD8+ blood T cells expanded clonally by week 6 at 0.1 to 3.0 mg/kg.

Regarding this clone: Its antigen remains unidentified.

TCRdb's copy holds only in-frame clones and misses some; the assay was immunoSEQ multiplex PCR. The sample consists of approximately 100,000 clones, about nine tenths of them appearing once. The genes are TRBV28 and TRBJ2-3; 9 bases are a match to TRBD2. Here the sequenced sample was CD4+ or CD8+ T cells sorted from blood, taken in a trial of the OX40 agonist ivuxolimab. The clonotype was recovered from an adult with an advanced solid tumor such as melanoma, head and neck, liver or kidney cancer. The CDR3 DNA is TGTGCCAGCAGATCTAGCGGGGCGCCAGTTTACACAGATACGCAGTATTTT. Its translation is CASRSSGAPVYTDTQYF.